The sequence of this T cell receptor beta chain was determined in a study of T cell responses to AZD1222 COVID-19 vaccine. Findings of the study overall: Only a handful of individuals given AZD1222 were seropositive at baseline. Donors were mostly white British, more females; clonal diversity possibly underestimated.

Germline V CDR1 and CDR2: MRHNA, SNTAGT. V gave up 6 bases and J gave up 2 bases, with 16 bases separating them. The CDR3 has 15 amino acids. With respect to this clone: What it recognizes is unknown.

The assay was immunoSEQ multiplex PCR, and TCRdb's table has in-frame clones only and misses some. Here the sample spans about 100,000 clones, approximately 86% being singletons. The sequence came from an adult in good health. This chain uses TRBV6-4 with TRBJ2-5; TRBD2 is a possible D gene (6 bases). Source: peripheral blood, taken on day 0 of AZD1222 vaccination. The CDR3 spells CASSVTGGRQETQYF. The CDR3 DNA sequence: TGTGCCAGCAGCGTGACCGGGGGTAGACAAGAGACCCAGTACTTC.